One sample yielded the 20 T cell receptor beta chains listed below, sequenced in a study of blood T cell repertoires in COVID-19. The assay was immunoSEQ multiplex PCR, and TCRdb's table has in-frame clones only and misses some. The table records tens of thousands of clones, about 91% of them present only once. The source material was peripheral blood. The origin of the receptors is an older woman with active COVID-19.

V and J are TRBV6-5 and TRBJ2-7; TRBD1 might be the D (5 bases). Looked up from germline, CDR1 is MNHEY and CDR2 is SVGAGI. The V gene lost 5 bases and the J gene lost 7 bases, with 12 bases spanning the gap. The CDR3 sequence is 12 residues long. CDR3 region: CASSRWGEEQYF. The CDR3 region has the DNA TGTGCCAGCAGTCGGTGGGGCGAGGAGCAGTACTTC.

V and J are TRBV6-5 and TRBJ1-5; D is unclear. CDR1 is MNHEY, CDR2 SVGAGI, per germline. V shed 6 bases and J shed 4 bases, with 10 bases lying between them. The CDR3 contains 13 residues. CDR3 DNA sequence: TGTGCCAGCAGGGCCTTTGTTAATCAGCCCCAGCATTTT. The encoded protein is CASRAFVNQPQHF.

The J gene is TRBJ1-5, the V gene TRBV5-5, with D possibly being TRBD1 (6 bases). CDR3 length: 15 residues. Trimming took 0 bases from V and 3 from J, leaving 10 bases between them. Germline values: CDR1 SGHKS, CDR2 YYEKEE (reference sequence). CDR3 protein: CASSLGAGANQPQHF. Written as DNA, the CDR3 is TGTGCCAGCAGCTTGGGGGCAGGGGCCAATCAGCCCCAGCATTTT.

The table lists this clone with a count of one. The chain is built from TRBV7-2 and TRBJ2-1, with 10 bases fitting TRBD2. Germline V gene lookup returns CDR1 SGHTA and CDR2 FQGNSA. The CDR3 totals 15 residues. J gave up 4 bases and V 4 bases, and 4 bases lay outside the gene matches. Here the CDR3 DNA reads TGTGCCAGCAGCTCCCTAGCGGGGGTATACAATGAGCAGTTCTTC. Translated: CASSSLAGVYNEQFF.

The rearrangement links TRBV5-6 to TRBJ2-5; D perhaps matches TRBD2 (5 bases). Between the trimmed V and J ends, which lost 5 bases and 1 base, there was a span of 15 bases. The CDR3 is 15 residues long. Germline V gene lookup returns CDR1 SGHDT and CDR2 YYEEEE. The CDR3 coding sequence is TGTGCCAGCAGTCCTTCCACTGGGAGCCAAGAGACCCAGTACTTC. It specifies CASSPSTGSQETQYF.

This CDR3 reads CASSQSGGEETQYF. The CDR3 DNA reads TGTGCCAGCAGCCAATCGGGGGGGGAAGAGACCCAGTACTTC. V usage is TRBV3-1 (or the pseudogene TRBV3-2) and J usage is TRBJ2-5; 8 bases are shared with TRBD2. The J segment lost 3 bases and the V segment lost 2 bases, leaving 2 bases of the junction unmatched. The CDR3 is made up of 14 amino acids. Germline CDR1 reads LGHDT; CDR2 reads YNNKEL (reference sequence).

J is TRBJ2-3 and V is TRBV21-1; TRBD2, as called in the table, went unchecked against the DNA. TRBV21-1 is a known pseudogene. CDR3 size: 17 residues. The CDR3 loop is CASSKASGLAPAAGQYF. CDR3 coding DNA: TGTGCCAGCAGCAAAGCTTCGGGACTAGCCCCTGCCGCAGGGCAGTATTTT.

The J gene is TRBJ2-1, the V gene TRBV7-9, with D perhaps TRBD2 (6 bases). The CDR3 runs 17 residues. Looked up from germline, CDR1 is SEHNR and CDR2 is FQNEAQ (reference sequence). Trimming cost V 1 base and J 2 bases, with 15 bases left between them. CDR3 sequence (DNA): TGTGCCAGCAGCTTAGGGTCCCTGGCGGGGCCCTACAATGAGCAGTTCTTC. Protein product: CASSLGSLAGPYNEQFF.

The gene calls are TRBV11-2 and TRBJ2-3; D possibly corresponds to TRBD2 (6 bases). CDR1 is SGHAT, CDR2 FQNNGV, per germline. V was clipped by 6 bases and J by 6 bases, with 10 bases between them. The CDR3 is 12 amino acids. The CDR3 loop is CASRRGVDTQYF. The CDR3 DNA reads TGTGCCAGCAGACGCGGGGTCGATACGCAGTATTTT.

CDR3 sequence reads: CASSAVLATGELFF. The CDR3 region has the DNA TGTGCCAGCAGTGCAGTGCTAGCGACCGGGGAGCTGTTTTTT. This sequence joins TRBV2 and TRBJ2-2; D is perhaps TRBD2 (6 bases). Trimming took 4 bases from V and 5 from J, leaving 11 bases between them. The CDR3 is made up of 14 amino acids. Looked up from germline, CDR1 is SNHLY and CDR2 is FYNNEI.

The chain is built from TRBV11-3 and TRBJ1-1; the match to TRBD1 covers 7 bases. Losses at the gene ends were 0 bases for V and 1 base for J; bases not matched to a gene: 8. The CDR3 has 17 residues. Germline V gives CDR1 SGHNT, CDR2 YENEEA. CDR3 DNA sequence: TGTGCCAGCAGCTTAGACTCAGGGGGAGGAACGAACACTGAAGCTTTCTTT. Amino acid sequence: CASSLDSGGGTNTEAFF.

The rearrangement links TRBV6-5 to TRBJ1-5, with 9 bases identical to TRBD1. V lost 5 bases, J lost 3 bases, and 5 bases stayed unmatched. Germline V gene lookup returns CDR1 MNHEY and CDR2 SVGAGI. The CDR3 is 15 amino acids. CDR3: CASSRTGDPNQPQHF. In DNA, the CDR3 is TGTGCCAGCAGTCGGACAGGGGATCCCAATCAGCCCCAGCATTTT.

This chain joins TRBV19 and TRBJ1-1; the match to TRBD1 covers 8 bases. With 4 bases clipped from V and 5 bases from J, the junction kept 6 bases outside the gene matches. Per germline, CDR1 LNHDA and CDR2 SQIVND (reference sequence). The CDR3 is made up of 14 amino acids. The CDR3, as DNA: TGTGCCAGTAGTACGACAGGGGTGGGGACTGAAGCTTTCTTT. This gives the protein CASSTTGVGTEAFF.

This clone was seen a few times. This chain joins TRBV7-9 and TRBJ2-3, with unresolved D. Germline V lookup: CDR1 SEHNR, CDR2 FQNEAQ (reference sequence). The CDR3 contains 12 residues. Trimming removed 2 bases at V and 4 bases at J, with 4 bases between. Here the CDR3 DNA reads TGTGCCAGCAGCTTACTTCCAGATACGCAGTATTTT. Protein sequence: CASSLLPDTQYF.

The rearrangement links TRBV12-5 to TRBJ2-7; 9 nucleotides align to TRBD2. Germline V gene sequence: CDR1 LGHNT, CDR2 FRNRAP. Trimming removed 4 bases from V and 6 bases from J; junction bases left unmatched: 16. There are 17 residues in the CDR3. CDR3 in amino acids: CASGWDPDRGLAPEQYF. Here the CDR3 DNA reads TGTGCTAGTGGTTGGGACCCGGACCGGGGACTAGCACCCGAGCAGTACTTC.

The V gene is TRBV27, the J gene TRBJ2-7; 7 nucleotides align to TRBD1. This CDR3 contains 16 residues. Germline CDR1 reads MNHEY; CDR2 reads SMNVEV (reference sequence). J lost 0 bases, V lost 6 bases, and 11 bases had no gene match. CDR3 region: CASSKPPGTDSYEQYF. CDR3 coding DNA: TGTGCCAGCAGCAAACCTCCGGGGACAGACTCCTACGAGCAGTACTTC.

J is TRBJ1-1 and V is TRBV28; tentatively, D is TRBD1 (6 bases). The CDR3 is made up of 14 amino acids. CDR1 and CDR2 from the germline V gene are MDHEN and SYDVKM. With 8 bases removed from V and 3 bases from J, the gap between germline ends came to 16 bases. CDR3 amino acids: CASVENTGYTEAFF. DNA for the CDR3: TGTGCCAGCGTAGAGAACACAGGGTACACTGAAGCTTTCTTT. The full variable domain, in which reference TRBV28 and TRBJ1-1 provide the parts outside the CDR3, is DVKVTQSSRYLVKRTGEKVFLECVQDMDHENMFWYRQDPGLGLRLIYFSYDVKMKEKGDIPEGYSVSREKKERFSLILESASTNQTSMYLCASVENTGYTEAFFGQGTRLTVV.

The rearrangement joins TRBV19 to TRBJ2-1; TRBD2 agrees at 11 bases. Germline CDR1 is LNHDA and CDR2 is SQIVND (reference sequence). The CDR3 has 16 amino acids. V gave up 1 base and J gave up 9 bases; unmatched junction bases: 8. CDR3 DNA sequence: TGTGCCAGTAGTATAGGACTAGCGGGGACCTTTACTGAGCAGTTCTTC. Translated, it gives CASSIGLAGTFTEQFF.

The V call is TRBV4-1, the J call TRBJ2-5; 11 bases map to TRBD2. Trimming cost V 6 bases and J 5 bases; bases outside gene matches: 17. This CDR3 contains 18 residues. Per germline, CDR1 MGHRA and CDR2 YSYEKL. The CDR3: CASRQNLGTSGGTETQYF. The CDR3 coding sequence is TGCGCCAGCAGACAGAACTTGGGAACTAGCGGGGGTACGGAGACCCAGTACTTC.

The chain's CDR3 is CASRTGQGSSSLHF. CDR3 bases: TGTGCCAGCAGGACGGGACAGGGCTCTTCGTCCCTCCACTTT. The V gene is TRBV28, the J gene TRBJ1-6; 9 nucleotides line up with TRBD1. J lost 14 bases, V lost 6 bases, and 11 bases had no gene match. This CDR3 spans 14 amino acids. From germline, CDR1 is MDHEN and CDR2 SYDVKM.